One TCR beta chain is described in this entry. Genomic DNA belonging to each subset was distributed in equal measure over several immunoSEQ plates. Sorted subsets were amplified in replicate PCRs using 200 ng DNA, approximately 30,000 T cell genomes. Sequenced by immunoSEQ multiplex PCR; TCRdb stores in-frame clones only, minus some. The sample includes approximately 110,000 clones, about 70% of them seen just once. These data originate in a study of shared clonotypes between healthy human individuals. The germline V gene has CDR1 SNHLY and CDR2 FYNNEI. Trimming left V 6 bases short and J 7 bases short, with 18 bases between. CDR3 length: 15 residues.

The TCR sequence derives from a woman in her 30s in good health. J is TRBJ2-2 and V is TRBV2; tentative D call: TRBD1 (6 bases). The sequenced material came from memory CD8+ T cells sorted from blood. Sample subset: CD45RO+ cells pooled with CCR7-negative TemRA cells. The CDR3 reads CASRGLDSLIGELFF. The CDR3 DNA reads as TGTGCCAGCAGAGGACTGGACAGTTTAATCGGGGAGCTGTTTTTT.